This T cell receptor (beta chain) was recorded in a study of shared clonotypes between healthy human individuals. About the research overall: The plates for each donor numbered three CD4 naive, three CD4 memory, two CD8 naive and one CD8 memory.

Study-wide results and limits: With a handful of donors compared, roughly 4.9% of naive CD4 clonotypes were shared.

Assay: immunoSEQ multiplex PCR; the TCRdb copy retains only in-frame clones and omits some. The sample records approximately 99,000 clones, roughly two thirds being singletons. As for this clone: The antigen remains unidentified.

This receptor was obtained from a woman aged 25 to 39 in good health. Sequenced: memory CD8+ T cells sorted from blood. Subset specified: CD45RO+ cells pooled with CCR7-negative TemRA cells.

In DNA form, the CDR3 reads TGCGCCAGCAGCCAAGAACCGCAGGGGATGAAGCCCTACGAGCAGTACTTC. Translation gives CASSQEPQGMKPYEQYF. The chain employs TRBV4-1 and TRBJ2-7, with a weak D call TRBD1 (6 bases). V was clipped by 0 bases and J by 2 bases, with 17 bases between them. The CDR3 covers 17 residues. The germline gives CDR1 MGHRA, CDR2 YSYEKL.